The next 13 T cell receptor beta chains were all read from a single sample in a study of T cell repertoires in cytomegalovirus infection. These receptors' targets are unknown. Via MiXCR, TCRdb re-called the reads, giving one row per CDR3 protein. The table includes approximately 270,000 distinct CDR3 sequences, around 20% detected once. The sample in question was cultured PBMCs, obtained from culture after CMV antigen stimulation. The receptors shown here come from a human donor in good health (CMV status not recorded). Some clones in this sample may be carry-over from other donors' samples.

The chain has TRBV20-1 and TRBJ2-1, with 7 positions matching TRBD2. Per the germline V gene, CDR1 is DFQATT and CDR2 is SNEGSKA (reference sequence). The CDR3 has 16 amino acids. With 5 bases clipped from V and 0 bases from J, the junction kept 10 bases outside the gene matches. CDR3 bases: TGCAGTGCTGGCCGGATTGGCGGGAGCTCCTACAATGAGCAGTTCTTC. Encoded protein: CSAGRIGGSSYNEQFF.

A few counts support this clonotype. The chain recombines TRBV28 with TRBJ2-1; D is perhaps TRBD2 (5 bases). This CDR3 has 16 residues. From germline, CDR1 is MDHEN and CDR2 SYDVKM. V lost 4 bases and J lost 0, with 13 bases in between. DNA of the CDR3: TGTGCCAGCAGTTCCCCGGGCGGAGGCTCCTACAATGAGCAGTTCTTC. Amino acid sequence: CASSSPGGGSYNEQFF.

This chain links TRBV30 with TRBJ2-5, with 12 bases fitting TRBD2. After removal of 4 bases from V and 5 bases from J, the junction contained 5 bases not matched to a gene. CDR1 is GTSNPN and CDR2 is SVGIG in the germline V gene (reference sequence). This CDR3 has 14 residues. In DNA form, the CDR3 reads TGTGCCTGGACTAGCGGGAGGGCCGGGGAGACCCAGTACTTC. As protein: CAWTSGRAGETQYF.

This clonotype came up a few times. V gene TRBV4-2 combines with J gene TRBJ2-7; 7 bases are a match to TRBD2. Trimming took 2 bases from V and 4 from J; bases not matched to a gene: 2. The germline gives CDR1 LGHNA, CDR2 YNFKEQ. There are 13 residues in the CDR3. The CDR3 DNA reads TGTGCCAGCAGCCAACTAGCGGCTTACGAGCAGTACTTC. Its protein is CASSQLAAYEQYF.

This clonotype was observed many times. This sequence joins TRBV5-1 and TRBJ2-2; TRBD2 matches 8 bases. The CDR3 loop spans 15 amino acids. Germline V gene lookup returns CDR1 SGHRS and CDR2 YFSETQ. V trimming: 6 bases; J trimming: 5 bases; junction bases outside the gene matches: 9. CDR3 residues: CASTFLSGGTGELFF. CDR3 nucleotide sequence: TGCGCCAGCACTTTCCTTTCGGGAGGGACCGGGGAGCTGTTTTTT. The variable domain in full, completed from reference TRBV5-1 and TRBJ2-2, reads KAGVTQTPRYLIKTRGQQVTLSCSPISGHRSVSWYQQTPGQGLQFLFEYFSETQRNKGNFPGRFSGRQFSNSRSEMNVSTLELGDSALYLCASTFLSGGTGELFFGEGSRLTVL.

In this sample, this clonotype turned up many times. This rearrangement joins TRBV27 to TRBJ1-1; D is undetermined. There are 13 residues in the CDR3. V was clipped by 6 bases and J by 5 bases, with 13 bases between them. Looked up from germline, CDR1 is MNHEY and CDR2 is SMNVEV (reference sequence). The CDR3 spells CASSPLGSTEAFF. In DNA form, the CDR3 reads TGTGCCAGCAGCCCTCTAGGGAGTACTGAAGCTTTCTTT.

This clonotype showed up just a few times. The V gene is TRBV6-2 or TRBV6-3, the J gene TRBJ1-1, with D hard to call. The V end lost 5 bases, the J end lost 4 bases, and 14 bases lay between the germline ends. This CDR3 spans 14 amino acids. The germline gives CDR1 MNHEY, CDR2 SVGEGT. CDR3 sequence reads: CASSIQRRGTEAFF. The CDR3 DNA follows: TGTGCCAGCAGTATACAGCGGCGGGGCACTGAAGCTTTCTTT.

A few counts support this clonotype. V gene TRBV6-2 or TRBV6-3 combines with J gene TRBJ2-1; D unresolved. This CDR3 spans 13 amino acids. The V gene's germline CDR1 is MNHEY and CDR2 SVGEGT. V was cut by 2 bases and J by 9 bases, with 11 bases left in between. This CDR3 is CASSYVSLGEQFF. In DNA, the CDR3 is TGTGCCAGCAGTTACGTCAGCCTCGGTGAGCAGTTCTTC.

This clonotype has ten or more counts. This rearrangement joins TRBV6-1 to TRBJ2-5; D might be TRBD1 (5 bases). This CDR3 is built from 13 residues. V lost 6 bases to trimming and J lost 4 bases, with 12 bases between them. Germline CDR1 reads MNHNS; CDR2 reads SASEGT. The CDR3 DNA reads TGTGCCAGCAGCCAGCAGGGTGCAGAGACCCAGTACTTC. This codes for CASSQQGAETQYF.

The chain recombines TRBV19 with TRBJ1-2; the D is unclear. The CDR3 extends over 13 amino acids. Looked up from germline, CDR1 is LNHDA and CDR2 is SQIVND (reference sequence). Trimming removed 7 bases at V and 0 bases at J, with 9 bases between. The chain's CDR3 is CASKPLTNYGYTF. The DNA of the CDR3 is TGTGCCAGTAAGCCGTTAACTAACTATGGCTACACCTTC.

This clonotype was counted a few times. The rearrangement joins TRBV15 to TRBJ1-2; D not certain. Germline CDR1 and CDR2: LNHNV and YYDKDF (reference sequence). V gave up 4 bases and J gave up 4 bases, with 13 bases separating them. The CDR3 is 14 amino acids. The CDR3 reads CATSTDLTIYGYTF. CDR3 sequence (DNA): TGTGCCACCAGCACAGACTTGACTATCTATGGCTACACCTTC. Full variable domain (rest looked up from reference TRBV15 and TRBJ1-2): DAMVIQNPRYQVTQFGKPVTLSCSQTLNHNVMYWYQQKSSQAPKLLFHYYDKDFNNEADTPDNFQSRRPNTSFCFLDIRSPGLGDTAMYLCATSTDLTIYGYTFGSGTRLTVV.

In its sample, this clonotype was seen many times. The chain links TRBV7-2 to TRBJ2-1; D not certain. V lost 5 bases to trimming and J lost 1 base, with 9 bases between them. The germline CDR1 and CDR2 sequences are SGHTA and FQGNSA. This CDR3 is 14 amino acids long. CDR3 residues: CASSLEQSYNEQFF. DNA of the CDR3: TGTGCCAGCAGCCTTGAACAATCCTACAATGAGCAGTTCTTC. The full variable domain, rest sourced from reference TRBV7-2 and TRBJ2-1, is GAGVSQSPSNKVTEKGKDVELRCDPISGHTALYWYRQSLGQGLEFLIYFQGNSAPDKSGLPSDRFSAERTGGSVSTLTIQRTQQEDSAVYLCASSLEQSYNEQFFGPGTRLTVL.

This chain links TRBV6-2 or TRBV6-3 with TRBJ2-3; 7 nucleotides match TRBD1. CDR1 is MNHEY and CDR2 is SVGEGT in the germline V gene. The CDR3 loop spans 14 amino acids. The V and J ends lost 2 bases and 5 bases, in that order; junction bases with no gene match: 4. The CDR3 DNA reads TGTGCCAGCAGTTACCGGACAGGATTAGATACGCAGTATTTT. Protein product: CASSYRTGLDTQYF.